The 20 T cell receptor beta chains below come from one sample, sequenced in a study of shared clonotypes between healthy human individuals. Measured with immunoSEQ multiplex PCR; TCRdb has only the in-frame clones, and not every one. The profile covers a few hundred thousand clones, with roughly 84% appearing a single time and around 15% taken by the ten largest. Sequenced input: memory CD8+ T cells sorted from blood. The subset denotes: CD45RO+ cells pooled with CCR7-negative TemRA cells. Receptor source: a man aged 18 to 29 in good health.

The V call is TRBV27, the J call TRBJ1-2, with 10 bases matching TRBD1. Losses at the gene ends were 5 bases for V and 4 bases for J; bases not matched to a gene: 10. The germline gives CDR1 MNHEY, CDR2 SMNVEV (reference sequence). This CDR3 has 16 residues. The CDR3 reads CASSPIQDRGSYGYTF. DNA of the CDR3: TGTGCCAGCAGTCCAATACAGGACAGGGGGAGCTATGGCTACACCTTC.

V is TRBV7-9 and J is TRBJ1-6; D gene ambiguous. The CDR3 covers 12 residues. Germline loops: CDR1 SEHNR, CDR2 FQNEAQ (reference sequence). Trimming took 3 bases from V and 8 from J, leaving 5 bases between them. CDR3 in amino acids: CASSLEDSPLHF. DNA for the CDR3: TGTGCCAGCAGCTTGGAGGATTCACCCCTCCACTTT.

The rearrangement uses TRBV7-3 and TRBJ1-5, with unresolved D. V lost 0 bases to trimming and J lost 4 bases, with 16 bases between them. CDR3 length equals 17 residues. Germline CDR1 and CDR2: SGHTA and FQGTGA. For the CDR3, the DNA is TGTGCCAGCAGCTTAACTATCGGGCAGGCCCCTAATCAGCCCCAGCATTTT. Protein: CASSLTIGQAPNQPQHF.

The V gene is TRBV28, the J gene TRBJ1-2; a possible D gene is TRBD1 (6 bases). The V gene's germline CDR1 is MDHEN and CDR2 SYDVKM. The CDR3 is made up of 12 amino acids. V was clipped by 3 bases and J by 9 bases, with 11 bases between them. DNA of the CDR3: TGTGCCAGCAGTTTTGGCAGGGACAGCTACACCTTC. This encodes CASSFGRDSYTF.

Only a few counts were recorded for this clone. The CDR3 DNA is TGCGCCAGCAGCTTGGCCGGGGAGGAGTTCTTC. The encoded protein is CASSLAGEEFF. The V and J genes are TRBV5-1 and TRBJ2-1; D may be TRBD2 (6 bases). The V gene's germline CDR1 is SGHRS and CDR2 YFSETQ. The CDR3 totals 11 residues. Between the trimmed V and J ends, which lost 0 bases and 14 bases, there was a span of 9 bases. Full variable domain (outside the CDR3, taken from reference TRBV5-1 and TRBJ2-1): KAGVTQTPRYLIKTRGQQVTLSCSPISGHRSVSWYQQTPGQGLQFLFEYFSETQRNKGNFPGRFSGRQFSNSRSEMNVSTLELGDSALYLCASSLAGEEFFGPGTRLTVL.

CDR3 sequence (DNA): TGTGCCAGCAGCTTGAGGACAGTCCAAGAGACCCAGTACTTC. Translation: CASSLRTVQETQYF. The chain links TRBV5-8 to TRBJ2-5; tentative D call: TRBD1 (6 bases). V lost 1 base and J lost 1, with 8 bases in between. This CDR3 has 14 residues. Germline CDR1 reads SGHTS; CDR2 reads YDEGEE.

For this clone: In the same sample, other DNA sequences code for this CDR3. This chain joins TRBV6-6 and TRBJ1-1, with D unresolved. This CDR3 spans 14 amino acids. Trimming removed 0 bases from V and 1 base from J, with 6 bases in between. Germline V gene lookup returns CDR1 MNHNY and CDR2 SVGAGI (reference sequence). This CDR3 reads CASSYSEGNTEAFF. For the CDR3, the DNA is TGTGCCAGCAGTTACTCGGAGGGGAACACTGAAGCTTTCTTT.

The rearrangement uses TRBV11-3 and TRBJ2-5; TRBD2 matches at 7 bases. Germline V gene data show CDR1 as SGHNT and CDR2 as YENEEA. This CDR3 spans 15 amino acids. The J segment lost 0 bases and the V segment lost 5 bases, leaving 6 bases of the junction unmatched. CDR3 region: CASSPGLGYQETQYF. The CDR3 DNA reads as TGTGCCAGCAGCCCTGGACTAGGGTACCAAGAGACCCAGTACTTC.

This clone was seen just once. The chain recombines TRBV7-9 with TRBJ1-4; 9 bases line up with TRBD1. Germline-derived CDR1 and CDR2 are SEHNR and FQNEAQ (reference sequence). This CDR3 spans 14 amino acids. V lost 3 bases and J lost 5; bases outside the gene matches: 1. CDR3 DNA sequence: TGTGCCAGCAGCTTCGGGACAGGGAATGAAAAACTGTTTTTT. Encoded protein: CASSFGTGNEKLFF.

On this clone itself: Other DNA sequences in this sample translate to the same CDR3. The V gene is TRBV27, the J gene TRBJ2-1; D remains ambiguous. Deletions cut 1 base from V and 6 bases from J, with 4 bases between. Germline V gene sequence: CDR1 MNHEY, CDR2 SMNVEV (reference sequence). This CDR3 comprises 12 residues. The CDR3 DNA reads as TGTGCCAGCAGTTTATTAGGCAATGAGCAGTTCTTC. Protein product: CASSLLGNEQFF.

About this clone: With a much larger clone just one base away, this may be a read error. The chain employs TRBV7-6 and TRBJ2-7, with D uncertain. Trimming cost V 0 bases and J 2 bases, with 5 bases left between them. This CDR3 has 13 amino acids. CDR1 is SGHVS and CDR2 is FNYEAQ in the germline V gene. CDR3: CASSLAQTYEQYF. CDR3 nucleotides: TGTGCCAGCAGCTTAGCCCAGACCTACGAGCAGTACTTC.

The chain is built from TRBV19 and TRBJ2-7; a weak D match, TRBD1 (6 bases). The V end lost 4 bases, the J end lost 1 base, and 11 bases lay between the germline ends. Germline CDR1 LNHDA, CDR2 SQIVND (reference sequence). The CDR3 runs 14 residues. The CDR3 spells CASSNWDTSYEQYF. The CDR3 bases are TGTGCCAGTAGTAACTGGGACACTTCCTACGAGCAGTACTTC.

Concerning this clone: It is unclear where the CDR3 begins or ends on the DNA, so no DNA is shown, and the CDR3 is as TCRdb lists it. The J gene is TRBJ2-7, the V gene TRBV11-1; no DNA check was done on the table's D call, TRBD1. A total of 13 residues make up the CDR3, ends included. Germline V gene sequence: CDR1 SGHAT, CDR2 FQDESV (reference sequence). The CDR3: CASSFGQGYEQYF.

The chain uses TRBV7-9 and TRBJ1-1, with a possible D match to TRBD1 (5 bases). Trimming stripped 4 bases from V and 3 bases from J, with 9 bases between. Looked up from germline, CDR1 is SEHNR and CDR2 is FQNEAQ (reference sequence). This CDR3 comprises 13 residues. CDR3 loop: CASSYPGYTEAFF. The CDR3, as DNA: TGTGCCAGCAGCTATCCAGGGTACACTGAAGCTTTCTTT.

This chain uses TRBV27 with TRBJ2-1; D uncertain. The CDR3 contains 14 residues. The ends were cut back, 6 bases at V and 6 bases at J, with 15 bases in the middle. Germline V gene sequence: CDR1 MNHEY, CDR2 SMNVEV (reference sequence). CDR3 coding DNA: TGTGCCAGCAGCTCTGCAGCACGGAGCAATGAGCAGTTCTTC. Its protein is CASSSAARSNEQFF.

The DNA of the CDR3 is TGTGCCAGCAGCGTAGGAGGGGAAGGGCGTGCTGAAAAACTGTTTTTT. This encodes CASSVGGEGRAEKLFF. J is TRBJ1-4 and V is TRBV9; D perhaps matches TRBD1 (5 bases). Germline V gives CDR1 SGDLS, CDR2 YYNGEE. This CDR3 contains 16 residues. V lost 0 bases to trimming and J lost 7 bases, with 16 bases between them.

The chain couples TRBV4-1 to TRBJ1-2; the D is unclear. The germline V and J ends were trimmed by 2 bases and 5 bases, with 9 bases remaining between them. CDR3 length equals 13 residues. In germline, CDR1 is MGHRA, CDR2 YSYEKL. The CDR3 is CASSQIQSYGYTF. The CDR3 nucleotides read TGCGCCAGCAGCCAAATCCAGTCGTATGGCTACACCTTC.

About this clone: A read error may be the cause here, since a much bigger clone is one base away. Other DNA variants within this sample encode the same CDR3. This chain joins TRBV7-9 and TRBJ2-7; 8 nucleotides align to TRBD1. V shed 4 bases, J shed 3 bases, and the junction held 2 bases outside the gene matches. CDR1 and CDR2 from the germline V gene are SEHNR and FQNEAQ (reference sequence). CDR3 size: 13 residues. The CDR3 sequence is CASSSGQVYEQYF. In DNA form, the CDR3 reads TGTGCCAGCAGCTCGGGACAGGTCTACGAGCAGTACTTC.

The chain carries TRBV5-6 and TRBJ2-2; D is unclear. CDR1 is SGHDT and CDR2 is YYEEEE in the germline V gene. The length of the CDR3 is 14 residues. V lost 4 bases to trimming and J lost 2 bases, with 9 bases between them. The CDR3 sequence: CASSPAYNTGELFF. In DNA form, the CDR3 reads TGTGCCAGCAGCCCAGCCTATAACACCGGGGAGCTGTTTTTT.

This sequence joins TRBV7-9 and TRBJ1-1, with unresolved D. Germline V gene lookup returns CDR1 SEHNR and CDR2 FQNEAQ (reference sequence). This CDR3 has 14 residues. V was trimmed by 7 bases and J by 0 bases, leaving 12 bases between them. CDR3 sequence: CASTLGQLNTEAFF. CDR3 nucleotides: TGTGCCAGCACCCTCGGGCAGTTGAACACTGAAGCTTTCTTT.